The next 8 T cell receptor beta chains were all read from a single sample in a study of blood T cell repertoires in COVID-19. TCRdb's table, derived via immunoSEQ multiplex PCR, lists solely in-frame clones and lacks some. The table lists over 100,000 clones, less than 90% of them singletons. Sequenced material: peripheral blood. Every receptor here comes from a man older than 75 with acute or convalescent COVID-19.

J is TRBJ2-6 and V is TRBV7-3; 7 bases are shared with TRBD1. This CDR3 is built from 17 residues. J lost 4 bases, V lost 4 bases, and 10 bases had no gene match. Germline V gene sequence: CDR1 SGHTA, CDR2 FQGTGA. The CDR3: CASSSMPGGAGANVLTF. The DNA for the CDR3 is TGTGCCAGCAGCTCGATGCCAGGGGGAGCAGGGGCCAACGTCCTGACTTTC.

This clone was seen only a few times. V gene TRBV25-1 combines with J gene TRBJ1-4, with 9 bases fitting TRBD1. CDR1 is MGHDK and CDR2 is SYGVNS in the germline V gene. The CDR3 contains 17 residues. Trimming removed 4 bases from V and 4 bases from J; junction bases left unmatched: 10. The CDR3 loop is CASSGSQGAGINEKLFF. CDR3 nucleotides: TGTGCCAGCAGTGGCTCACAGGGGGCGGGAATTAATGAAAAACTGTTTTTT.

A few counts support this clone. The chain uses TRBV3-1 (or the pseudogene TRBV3-2) and TRBJ2-5; 7 nucleotides align to TRBD2. Germline-derived CDR1 and CDR2 are LGHDT and YNNKEL (reference sequence). CDR3 length: 13 residues. V lost 2 bases and J lost 5; bases outside the gene matches: 2. In DNA form, the CDR3 reads TGTGCCAGCAGCCAATACGGGAGGGAGACCCAGTACTTC. This gives the protein CASSQYGRETQYF.

The chain employs TRBV5-6 and TRBJ1-6; D is undetermined. The CDR3 runs to 16 residues. Germline CDR1 is SGHDT and CDR2 is YYEEEE. Trimming pared 1 base from V and 9 bases from J, leaving 17 bases between. CDR3 in DNA: TGTGCCAGCAGCTTGAACAGCGGCCGGTGGGGTTCACCCCTCCACTTT. Translating gives CASSLNSGRWGSPLHF.

The rearrangement uses TRBV3-1 (or the pseudogene TRBV3-2) and TRBJ1-2; 8 bases are shared with TRBD1. Trimming cost V 1 base and J 12 bases; bases outside gene matches: 7. The germline gives CDR1 LGHDT, CDR2 YNNKEL (reference sequence). The CDR3 is made up of 13 amino acids. CDR3 in DNA: TGTGCCAGCAGCCAAGGGACAGGACAGGGACACACCTTC. Its protein is CASSQGTGQGHTF.

The rearrangement joins TRBV15 to TRBJ2-5; TRBD2 might be the D (6 bases). The CDR3 runs to 14 residues. CDR1 and CDR2 (germline): LNHNV, YYDKDF (reference sequence). The V end lost 5 bases, the J end lost 5 bases, and 15 bases lay between the germline ends. CDR3 coding DNA: TGTGCCACCAGCGGGACCAGCGGGTGGGAGACCCAGTACTTC. This sequence encodes CATSGTSGWETQYF.

This clone was counted between two and nine times. The V and J genes are TRBV5-1 and TRBJ1-5; TRBD1 is a possible D gene (5 bases). Germline V gene sequence: CDR1 SGHRS, CDR2 YFSETQ. The CDR3 spans 15 residues. Deletions cut 0 bases from V and 0 bases from J, with 7 bases between. CDR3 loop: CASSLEGVSNQPQHF. The CDR3 nucleotides read TGCGCCAGCAGCTTGGAAGGGGTTAGCAATCAGCCCCAGCATTTT. The whole variable domain, remainder taken from reference TRBV5-1 and TRBJ1-5, is KAGVTQTPRYLIKTRGQQVTLSCSPISGHRSVSWYQQTPGQGLQFLFEYFSETQRNKGNFPGRFSGRQFSNSRSEMNVSTLELGDSALYLCASSLEGVSNQPQHFGDGTRLSIL.

CDR3 DNA sequence: TGTGCCAGCAGCCCACAGACTAATTCACCCCTCCACTTT. As protein: CASSPQTNSPLHF. The chain links TRBV3-1 (or the pseudogene TRBV3-2) to TRBJ1-6; D call uncertain. V was shortened by 4 bases and J by 6 bases, with 7 bases between the two germline ends. CDR1 is LGHDT, CDR2 YNNKEL, per germline (reference sequence). The CDR3 contains 13 residues.